This T cell receptor beta chain comes out of a study of cytomegalovirus exposure and HLA in healthy donors. Study-level findings and limits: It was reported that the classifier diagnosed cytomegalovirus status with high specificity and sensitivity in both the original and validation cohorts.

Concerning this clone itself: Its target is not known.

Here immunoSEQ multiplex PCR was the method, and the copy in TCRdb shows in-frame clones only, minus some. The profile shows 120,000 or so clones, 89% of them singletons. This CDR3 contains 14 residues. The V gene lost 0 bases and the J gene lost 0 bases, with 4 bases spanning the gap. Germline V gene lookup returns CDR1 SGHRS and CDR2 YFSETQ. Sequencing was done on a sample of PBMCs. The clonotype originates from a woman aged 18 to 35 in good health and CMV-seronegative. This chain uses TRBV5-1 with TRBJ1-5; D is ambiguous. The CDR3 loop reads CASSLGHSNQPQHF. DNA for the CDR3: TGCGCCAGCAGCTTGGGACATAGCAATCAGCCCCAGCATTTT.